Included here is one TCR beta chain sequence, with context. Antigen unknown. TCRdb itself ran the reads through MiXCR, one entry per CDR3 protein. The repertoire holds some 920,000 distinct CDR3 sequences, approximately 31% seen once, with 13% in the top ten. This sample was included in a study of T cell repertoires in cytomegalovirus infection. Per the germline V gene, CDR1 is LNHDA and CDR2 is SQIVND (reference sequence). The CDR3 spans 11 residues. Trimming took 3 bases from V and 13 from J, leaving 10 bases between them. The clonotype was recovered from a human donor in good health (CMV status not recorded). Some clones in this sample may be carry-over from other donors' samples. The rearrangement uses TRBV19 and TRBJ2-1; D is perhaps TRBD1 or TRBD2 (5 bases each). The material was cultured CD8+ T cells from PBMCs, obtained from culture after CMV antigen stimulation. The CDR3 nucleotides read TGTGCCAGTAGTATTCGGGGCAGCCAGTTCTTC. Protein: CASSIRGSQFF.